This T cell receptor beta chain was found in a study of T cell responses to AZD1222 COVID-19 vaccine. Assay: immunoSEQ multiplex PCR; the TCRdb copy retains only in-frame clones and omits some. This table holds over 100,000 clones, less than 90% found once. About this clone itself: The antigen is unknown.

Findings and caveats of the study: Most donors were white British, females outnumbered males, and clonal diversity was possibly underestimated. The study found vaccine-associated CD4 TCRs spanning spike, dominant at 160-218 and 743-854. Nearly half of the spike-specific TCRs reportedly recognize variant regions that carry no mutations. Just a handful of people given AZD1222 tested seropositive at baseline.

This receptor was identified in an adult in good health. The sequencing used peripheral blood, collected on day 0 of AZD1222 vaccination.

CDR3 DNA: TGTGCCAGCAGCCAAGATAACGGCAGGATAGAGACCCAGTACTTC. Translated, it gives CASSQDNGRIETQYF. The V call is TRBV3-1 (or the pseudogene TRBV3-2), the J call TRBJ2-5; D not resolved. Looked up from germline, CDR1 is LGHDT and CDR2 is YNNKEL (reference sequence). With 0 bases removed from V and 4 bases from J, the gap between germline ends came to 12 bases. The CDR3 extends over 15 amino acids.